This T cell receptor (beta chain) was sequenced during a study of CD8 T cells in ankylosing spondylitis. CDR3 length equals 14 residues. Germline loops: CDR1 SGHKS, CDR2 YYEKEE (reference sequence). With V trimmed by 6 bases and J by 1 base, 5 bases remained unmatched. One entry per CDR3 protein, called by TCRdb with MiXCR from the 5' RACE reads. The sample carries about 140,000 distinct CDR3 sequences, 7% to 10% recorded once. Findings of the study overall: Reported data indicate significant enrichment of disease-linked clones within matched ankylosing spondylitis synovial fluid. Peripheral blood samples showed relatively rare disease-linked clones, and these clones were CD8+.

This clonotype appeared a few times. Its antigen is not identified. The TCR sequence derives from a male donor with ankylosing spondylitis. Sequenced material: synovial fluid, either unsorted or a sorted T cell fraction (not recorded which). The rearrangement links TRBV5-5 to TRBJ1-1; 8 bases line up with TRBD1. The CDR3 nucleotides are TGTGCCAGCACCAAAGGACAGGGGAACACTGAAGCTTTCTTT. Protein sequence: CASTKGQGNTEAFF.